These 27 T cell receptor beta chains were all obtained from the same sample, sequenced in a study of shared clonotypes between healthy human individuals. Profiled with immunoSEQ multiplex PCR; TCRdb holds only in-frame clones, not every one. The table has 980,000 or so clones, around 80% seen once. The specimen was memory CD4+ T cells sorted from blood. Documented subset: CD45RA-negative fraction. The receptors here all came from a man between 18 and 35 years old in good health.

CDR3 amino acids: CASSRLLAGGSYNEQFF. CDR3 sequence (DNA): TGTGCCAGTAGCAGACTACTAGCGGGAGGGTCCTACAATGAGCAGTTCTTC. The chain is built from TRBV19 and TRBJ2-1; 13 nucleotides line up with TRBD2. J lost 1 base, V lost 6 bases, and 6 bases had no gene match. This CDR3 comprises 17 residues. The V gene's germline CDR1 is LNHDA and CDR2 SQIVND (reference sequence).

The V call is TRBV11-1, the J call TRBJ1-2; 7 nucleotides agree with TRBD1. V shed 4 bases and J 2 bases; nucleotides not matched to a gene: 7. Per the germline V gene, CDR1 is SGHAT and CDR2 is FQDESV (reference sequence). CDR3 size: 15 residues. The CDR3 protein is CASSSGTVANYGYTF. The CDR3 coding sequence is TGTGCCAGCAGCTCAGGGACAGTAGCCAACTATGGCTACACCTTC.

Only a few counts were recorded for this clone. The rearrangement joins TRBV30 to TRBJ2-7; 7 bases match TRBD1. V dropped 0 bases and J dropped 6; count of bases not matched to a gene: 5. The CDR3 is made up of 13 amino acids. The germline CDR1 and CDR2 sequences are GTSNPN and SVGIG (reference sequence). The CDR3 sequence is CAWSVSGTVEQYF. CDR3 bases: TGTGCCTGGAGTGTGTCTGGGACAGTCGAGCAGTACTTC. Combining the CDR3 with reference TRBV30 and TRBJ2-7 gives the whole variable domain SQTIHQWPATLVQPVGSPLSLECTVEGTSNPNLYWYRQAAGRGLQLLFYSVGIGQISSEVPQNLSASRPQDRQFILSSKKLLLSDSGFYLCAWSVSGTVEQYFGPGTRLTVT.

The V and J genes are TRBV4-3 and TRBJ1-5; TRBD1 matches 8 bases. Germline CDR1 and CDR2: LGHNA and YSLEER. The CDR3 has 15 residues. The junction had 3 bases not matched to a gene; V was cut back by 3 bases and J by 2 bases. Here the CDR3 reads CASSQETGGNQPQHF. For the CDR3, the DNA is TGCGCCAGCAGCCAGGAGACAGGGGGCAATCAGCCCCAGCATTTT.

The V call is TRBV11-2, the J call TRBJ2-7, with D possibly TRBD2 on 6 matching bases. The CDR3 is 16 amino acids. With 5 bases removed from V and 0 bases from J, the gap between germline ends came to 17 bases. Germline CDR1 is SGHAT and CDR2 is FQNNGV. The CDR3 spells CASSLRRVSSSYEQYF. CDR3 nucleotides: TGTGCCAGCAGCCTAAGGAGGGTAAGCAGCTCCTACGAGCAGTACTTC.

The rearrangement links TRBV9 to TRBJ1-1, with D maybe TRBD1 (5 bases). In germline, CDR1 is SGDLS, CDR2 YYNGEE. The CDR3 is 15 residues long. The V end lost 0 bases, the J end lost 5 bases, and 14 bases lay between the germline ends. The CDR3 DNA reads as TGTGCCAGCAGCGTAGTTGGTAGGGGAGATACTGAAGCTTTCTTT. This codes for CASSVVGRGDTEAFF. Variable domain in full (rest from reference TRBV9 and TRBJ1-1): DSGVTQTPKHLITATGQRVTLRCSPRSGDLSVYWYQQSLDQGLQFLIQYYNGEERAKGNILERFSAQQFPDLHSELNLSSLELGDSALYFCASSVVGRGDTEAFFGQGTRLTVV.

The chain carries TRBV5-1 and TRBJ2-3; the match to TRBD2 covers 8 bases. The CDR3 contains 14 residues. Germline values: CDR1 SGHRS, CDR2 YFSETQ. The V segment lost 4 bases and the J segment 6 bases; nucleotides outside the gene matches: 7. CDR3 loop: CASSEGSGSDTQYF. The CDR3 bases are TGCGCCAGCAGCGAAGGAAGCGGGAGCGATACGCAGTATTTT.

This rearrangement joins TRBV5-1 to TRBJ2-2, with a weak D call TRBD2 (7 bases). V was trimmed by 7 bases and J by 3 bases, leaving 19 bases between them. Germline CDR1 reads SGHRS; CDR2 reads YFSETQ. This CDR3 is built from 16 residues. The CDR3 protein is CASSANRAGDTGELFF. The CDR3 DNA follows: TGCGCCAGCTCTGCTAACAGGGCGGGGGACACCGGGGAGCTGTTTTTT.

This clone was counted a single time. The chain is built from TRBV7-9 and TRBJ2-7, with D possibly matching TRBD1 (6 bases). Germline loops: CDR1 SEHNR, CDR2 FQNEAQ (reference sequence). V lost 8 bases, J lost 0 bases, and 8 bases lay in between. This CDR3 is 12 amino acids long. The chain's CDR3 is CASGQLSYEQYF. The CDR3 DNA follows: TGTGCCAGCGGACAGCTCTCCTACGAGCAGTACTTC.

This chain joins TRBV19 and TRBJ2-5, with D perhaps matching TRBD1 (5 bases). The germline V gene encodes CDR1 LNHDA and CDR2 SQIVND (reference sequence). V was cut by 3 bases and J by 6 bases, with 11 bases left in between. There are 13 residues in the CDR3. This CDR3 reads CASSMQGPKTQYF. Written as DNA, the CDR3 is TGTGCCAGTAGTATGCAGGGCCCGAAGACCCAGTACTTC. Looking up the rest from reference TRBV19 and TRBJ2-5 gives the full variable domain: DGGITQSPKYLFRKEGQNVTLSCEQNLNHDAMYWYRQDPGQGLRLIYYSQIVNDFQKGDIAEGYSVSREKKESFPLTVTSAQKNPTAFYLCASSMQGPKTQYFGPGTRLLVL.

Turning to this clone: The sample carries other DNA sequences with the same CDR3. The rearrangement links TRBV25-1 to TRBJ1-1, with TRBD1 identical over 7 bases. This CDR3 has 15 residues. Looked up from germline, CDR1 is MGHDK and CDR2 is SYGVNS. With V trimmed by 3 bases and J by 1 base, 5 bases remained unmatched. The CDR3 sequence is CASSELRGTNTEAFF. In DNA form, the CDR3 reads TGTGCCAGCAGTGAGCTCAGGGGGACGAACACTGAAGCTTTCTTT.

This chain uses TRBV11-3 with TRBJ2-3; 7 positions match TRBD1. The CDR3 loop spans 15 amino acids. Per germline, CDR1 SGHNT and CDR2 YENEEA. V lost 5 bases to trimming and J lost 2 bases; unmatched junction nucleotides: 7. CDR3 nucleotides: TGTGCCAGCAGCCCCGGGACAGTAAACACAGATACGCAGTATTTT. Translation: CASSPGTVNTDTQYF. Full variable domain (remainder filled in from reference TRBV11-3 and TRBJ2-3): EAGVVQSPRYKIIEKKQPVAFWCNPISGHNTLYWYLQNLGQGPELLIRYENEEAVDDSQLPKDRFSAERLKGVDSTLKIQPAELGDSAVYLCASSPGTVNTDTQYFGPGTRLTVL.

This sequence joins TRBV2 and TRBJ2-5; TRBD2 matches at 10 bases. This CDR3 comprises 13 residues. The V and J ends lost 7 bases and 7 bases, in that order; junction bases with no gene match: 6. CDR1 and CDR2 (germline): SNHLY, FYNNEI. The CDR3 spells CASTLTSGWTQYF. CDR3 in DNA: TGTGCCAGCACCCTGACTAGCGGGTGGACCCAGTACTTC.

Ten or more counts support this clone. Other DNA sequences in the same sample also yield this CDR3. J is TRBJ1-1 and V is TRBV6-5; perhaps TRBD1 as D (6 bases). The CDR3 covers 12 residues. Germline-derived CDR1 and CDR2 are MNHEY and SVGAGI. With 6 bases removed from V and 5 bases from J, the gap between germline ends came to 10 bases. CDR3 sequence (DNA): TGTGCCAGCAGCCTCAGGGGTACTGAAGCTTTCTTT. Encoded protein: CASSLRGTEAFF.

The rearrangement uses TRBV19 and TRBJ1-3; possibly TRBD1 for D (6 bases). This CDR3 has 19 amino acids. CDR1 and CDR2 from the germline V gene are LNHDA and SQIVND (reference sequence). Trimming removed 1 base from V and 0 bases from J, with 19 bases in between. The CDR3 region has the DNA TGTGCCAGTAGTATAGGGTCGGGGGCAGGTTACCGCTCTGGAAACACCATATATTTT. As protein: CASSIGSGAGYRSGNTIYF.

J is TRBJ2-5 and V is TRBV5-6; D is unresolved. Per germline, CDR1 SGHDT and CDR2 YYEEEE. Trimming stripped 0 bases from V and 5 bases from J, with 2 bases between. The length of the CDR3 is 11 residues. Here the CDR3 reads CASSLVETQYF. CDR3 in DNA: TGTGCCAGCAGCTTGGTTGAGACCCAGTACTTC.

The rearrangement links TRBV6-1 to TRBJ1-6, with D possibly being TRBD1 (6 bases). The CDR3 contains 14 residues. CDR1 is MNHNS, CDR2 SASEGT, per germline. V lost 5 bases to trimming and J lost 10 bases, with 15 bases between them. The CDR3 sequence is CASSPGQSRSPLHF. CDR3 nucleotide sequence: TGTGCCAGCAGTCCTGGACAGTCTAGGTCACCCCTCCACTTT.

The CDR3 DNA is TGTGCCAGCAGTTCTGAGACAGGGGGCTCACCCCTCCACTTT. Translated: CASSSETGGSPLHF. The chain employs TRBV6-6 and TRBJ1-6; 10 positions agree with TRBD1. Germline V gene data show CDR1 as MNHNY and CDR2 as SVGAGI (reference sequence). V lost 4 bases to trimming and J lost 10 bases; unmatched junction nucleotides: 4. The CDR3 length is 14 residues.

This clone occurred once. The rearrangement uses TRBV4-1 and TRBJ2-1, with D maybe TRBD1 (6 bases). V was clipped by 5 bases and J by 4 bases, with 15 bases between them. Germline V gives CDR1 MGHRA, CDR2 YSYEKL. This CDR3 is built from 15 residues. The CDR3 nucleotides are TGCGCCAGCAGCTCGCAGCCGGACAGTTACAATGAGCAGTTCTTC. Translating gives CASSSQPDSYNEQFF.

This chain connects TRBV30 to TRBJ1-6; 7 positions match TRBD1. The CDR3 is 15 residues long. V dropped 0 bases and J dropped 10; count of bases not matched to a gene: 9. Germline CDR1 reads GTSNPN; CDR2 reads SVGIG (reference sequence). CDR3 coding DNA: TGTGCCTGGAGTGTTTTACAGGGGAATGGCTCACCCCTCCACTTT. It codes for CAWSVLQGNGSPLHF.

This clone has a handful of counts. The CDR3 protein is CASSLWSDQPQHF. The CDR3 nucleotides read TGTGCCAGCAGCTTGTGGTCGGATCAGCCCCAGCATTTT. The chain combines TRBV7-2 with TRBJ1-5; D is unclear. This CDR3 region has 13 residues. Trimming shortened V by 3 bases and J by 5 bases, and 8 bases separated the two germline ends. CDR1 is SGHTA, CDR2 FQGNSA, per germline.

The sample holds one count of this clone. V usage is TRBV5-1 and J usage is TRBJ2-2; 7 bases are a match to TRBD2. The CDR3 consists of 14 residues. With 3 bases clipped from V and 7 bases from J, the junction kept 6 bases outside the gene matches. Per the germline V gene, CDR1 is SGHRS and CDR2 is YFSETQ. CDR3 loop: CASSSGAGIGELFF. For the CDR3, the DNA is TGCGCCAGCAGCTCCGGAGCGGGAATCGGGGAGCTGTTTTTT. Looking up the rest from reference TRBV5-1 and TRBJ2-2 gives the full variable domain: KAGVTQTPRYLIKTRGQQVTLSCSPISGHRSVSWYQQTPGQGLQFLFEYFSETQRNKGNFPGRFSGRQFSNSRSEMNVSTLELGDSALYLCASSSGAGIGELFFGEGSRLTVL.

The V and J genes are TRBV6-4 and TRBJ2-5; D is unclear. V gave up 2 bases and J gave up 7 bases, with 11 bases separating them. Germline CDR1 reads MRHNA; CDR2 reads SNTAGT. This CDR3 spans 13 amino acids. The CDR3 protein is CASSDGPYRTQYF. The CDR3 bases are TGTGCCAGCAGTGACGGTCCTTACAGGACCCAGTACTTC.

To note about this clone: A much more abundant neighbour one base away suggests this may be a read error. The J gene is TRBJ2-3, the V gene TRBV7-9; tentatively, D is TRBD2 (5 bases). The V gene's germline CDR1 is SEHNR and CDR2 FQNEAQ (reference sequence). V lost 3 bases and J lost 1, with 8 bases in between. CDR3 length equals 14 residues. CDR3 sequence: CASSLGEGTDTQYF. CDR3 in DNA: TGTGCCAGCAGCTTGGGAGAGGGCACAGATACGCAGTATTTT.

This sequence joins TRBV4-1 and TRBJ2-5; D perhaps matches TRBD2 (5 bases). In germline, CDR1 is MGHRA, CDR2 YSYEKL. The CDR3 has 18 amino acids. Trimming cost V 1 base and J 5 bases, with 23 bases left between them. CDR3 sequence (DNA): TGCGCCAGCAGCCAAGTGAACCTTTTCGGGATCTCTCGCGAGACCCAGTACTTC. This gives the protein CASSQVNLFGISRETQYF.

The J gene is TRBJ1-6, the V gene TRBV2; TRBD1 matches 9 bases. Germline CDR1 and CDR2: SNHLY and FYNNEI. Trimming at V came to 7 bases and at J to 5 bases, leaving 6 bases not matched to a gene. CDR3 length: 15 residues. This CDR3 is CASKPGTGNNSPLHF. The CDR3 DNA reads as TGTGCCAGCAAACCCGGGACAGGGAATAATTCACCCCTCCACTTT.

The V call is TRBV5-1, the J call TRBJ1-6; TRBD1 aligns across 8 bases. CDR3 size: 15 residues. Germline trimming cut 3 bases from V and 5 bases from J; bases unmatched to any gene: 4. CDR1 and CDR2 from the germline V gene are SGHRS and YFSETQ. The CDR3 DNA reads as TGCGCCAGCAGCTCAAGACAGGGGAATAATTCACCCCTCCACTTT. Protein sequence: CASSSRQGNNSPLHF.